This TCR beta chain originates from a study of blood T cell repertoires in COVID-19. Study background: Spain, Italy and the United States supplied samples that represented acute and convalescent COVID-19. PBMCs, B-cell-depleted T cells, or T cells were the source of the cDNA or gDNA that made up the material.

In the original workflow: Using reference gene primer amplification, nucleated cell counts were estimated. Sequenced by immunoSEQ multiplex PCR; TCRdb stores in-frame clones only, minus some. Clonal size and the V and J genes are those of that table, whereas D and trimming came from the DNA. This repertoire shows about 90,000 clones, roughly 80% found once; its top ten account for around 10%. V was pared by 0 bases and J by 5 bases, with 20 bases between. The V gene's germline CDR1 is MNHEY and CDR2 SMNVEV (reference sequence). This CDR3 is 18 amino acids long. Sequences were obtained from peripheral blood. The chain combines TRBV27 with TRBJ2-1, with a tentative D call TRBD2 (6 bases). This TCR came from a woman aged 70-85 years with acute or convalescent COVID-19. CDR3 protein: CASSLSAFLSGPDNEQFF. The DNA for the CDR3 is TGTGCCAGCAGTTTATCGGCCTTTCTTAGCGGTCCCGACAATGAGCAGTTCTTC.